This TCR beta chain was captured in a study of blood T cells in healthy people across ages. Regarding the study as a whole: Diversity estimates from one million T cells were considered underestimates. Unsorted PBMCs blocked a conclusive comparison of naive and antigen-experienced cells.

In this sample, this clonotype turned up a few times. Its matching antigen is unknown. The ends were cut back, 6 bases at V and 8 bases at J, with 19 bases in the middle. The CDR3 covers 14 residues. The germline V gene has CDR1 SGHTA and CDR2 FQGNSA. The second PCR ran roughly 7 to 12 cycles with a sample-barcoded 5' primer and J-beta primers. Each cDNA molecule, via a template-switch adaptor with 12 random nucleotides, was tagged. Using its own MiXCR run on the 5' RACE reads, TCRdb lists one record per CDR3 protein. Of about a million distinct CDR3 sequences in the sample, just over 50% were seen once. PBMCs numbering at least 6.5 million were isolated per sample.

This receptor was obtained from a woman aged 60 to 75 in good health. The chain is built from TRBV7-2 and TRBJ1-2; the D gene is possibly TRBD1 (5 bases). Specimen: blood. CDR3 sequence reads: CASRPPTVSPGYTF. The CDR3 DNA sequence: TGTGCCAGCAGGCCTCCGACAGTTTCACCGGGCTACACCTTC.